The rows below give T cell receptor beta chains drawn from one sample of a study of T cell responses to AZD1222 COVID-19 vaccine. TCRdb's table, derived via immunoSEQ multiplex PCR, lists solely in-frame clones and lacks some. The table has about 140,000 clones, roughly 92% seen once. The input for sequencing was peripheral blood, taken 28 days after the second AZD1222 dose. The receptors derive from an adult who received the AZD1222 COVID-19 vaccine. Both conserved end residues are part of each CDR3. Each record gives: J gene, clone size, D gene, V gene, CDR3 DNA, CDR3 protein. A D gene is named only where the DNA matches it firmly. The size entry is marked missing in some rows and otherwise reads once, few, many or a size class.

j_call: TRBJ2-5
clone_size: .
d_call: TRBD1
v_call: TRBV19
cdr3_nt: TGTGCCAGTAGTGCGGGACAGGGGAGGGAGACCCAGTACTTC
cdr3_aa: CASSAGQGRETQYF

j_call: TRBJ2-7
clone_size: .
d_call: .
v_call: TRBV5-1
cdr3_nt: TGCGCCAGCAGCTTGGATGCGCAGGGGGGCGAGCAGTACTTC
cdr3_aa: CASSLDAQGGEQYF

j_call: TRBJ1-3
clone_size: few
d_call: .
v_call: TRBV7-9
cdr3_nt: TGTGCCAGCAGCTTAGAGTGGTCCAGCTTTGGAAACACCATATATTTT
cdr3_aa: CASSLEWSSFGNTIYF

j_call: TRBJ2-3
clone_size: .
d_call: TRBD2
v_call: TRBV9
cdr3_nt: TGTGCCAGCAGCGAGGCTAGCGGGAGAAATACGCAGTATTTT
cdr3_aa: CASSEASGRNTQYF

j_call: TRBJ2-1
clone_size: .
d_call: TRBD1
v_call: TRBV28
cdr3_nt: TGTGCCAGCAGTCCGGACAGGGTTTCCTACAATGAGCAGTTCTTC
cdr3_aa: CASSPDRVSYNEQFF

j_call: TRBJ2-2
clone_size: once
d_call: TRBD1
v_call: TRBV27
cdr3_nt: TGTGCCAGCAGTCTCCCGGGACAGTCTACCGGGGAGCTGTTTTTT
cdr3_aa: CASSLPGQSTGELFF

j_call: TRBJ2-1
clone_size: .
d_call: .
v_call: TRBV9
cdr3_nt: TGTGCCAGCAGCGCCCGGGACGAGTCTTCTAATGAGCAGTTCTTC
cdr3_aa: CASSARDESSNEQFF

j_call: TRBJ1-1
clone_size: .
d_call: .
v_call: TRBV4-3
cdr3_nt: TGCGCCAGCAGCCATGGACTGCTGAACACTGAAGCTTTCTTT
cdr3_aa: CASSHGLLNTEAFF

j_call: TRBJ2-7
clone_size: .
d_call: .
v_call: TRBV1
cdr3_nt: TGCACCAGCAGCCAAGTGCGCTCCCACGAGCAGTACTTC
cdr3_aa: CTSSQVRSHEQYF

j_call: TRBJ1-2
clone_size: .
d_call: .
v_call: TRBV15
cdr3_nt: TGTGCCACCAGGGACAATAACTATGGCTACACCTTC
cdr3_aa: CATRDNNYGYTF

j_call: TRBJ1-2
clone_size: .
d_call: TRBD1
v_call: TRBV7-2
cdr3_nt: TGTGCCAGCTCCCCGGACAGGGATGGCTACACCTTC
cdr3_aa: CASSPDRDGYTF

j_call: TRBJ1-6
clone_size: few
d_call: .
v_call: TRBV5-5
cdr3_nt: TGTGCCAGCAGCTTGAGGTGGCAGGGAAACTCACCCCTCCACTTT
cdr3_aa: CASSLRWQGNSPLHF

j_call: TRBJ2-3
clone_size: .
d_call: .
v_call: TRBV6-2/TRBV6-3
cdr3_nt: TGTGCCAGCAGTTGGGTGGATACGCAGTATTTT
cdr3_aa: CASSWVDTQYF

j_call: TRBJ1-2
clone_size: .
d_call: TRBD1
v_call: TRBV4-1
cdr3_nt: TGCGCCAGCAGCCCGCCGGGACAGCTCTATGGCTACACCTTC
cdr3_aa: CASSPPGQLYGYTF

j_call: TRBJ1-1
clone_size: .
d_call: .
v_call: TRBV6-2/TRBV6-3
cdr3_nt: TGTGCCAGCAGTTACAACGGACCTGAAGCTTTCTTT
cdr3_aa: CASSYNGPEAFF

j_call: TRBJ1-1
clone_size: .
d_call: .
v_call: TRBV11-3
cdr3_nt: TGTGCCAGCAGCATAACAGCTAACACTGAAGCTTTCTTT
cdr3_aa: CASSITANTEAFF

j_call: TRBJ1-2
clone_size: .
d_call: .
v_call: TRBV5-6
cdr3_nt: TGTGCCAGCAGCCCTGTTTCTGGCTTTGAGGGCTACACCTTC
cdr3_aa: CASSPVSGFEGYTF

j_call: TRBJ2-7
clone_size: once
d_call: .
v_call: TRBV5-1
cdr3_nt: TGCGCCAGCAGCCCTCGACCGCAGTACTACGAGCAGTACTTC
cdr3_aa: CASSPRPQYYEQYF

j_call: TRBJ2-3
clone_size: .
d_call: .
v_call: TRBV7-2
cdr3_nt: TGTGCCAGCAGCTTTCGGGGGCTAACAGATACGCAGTATTTT
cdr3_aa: CASSFRGLTDTQYF

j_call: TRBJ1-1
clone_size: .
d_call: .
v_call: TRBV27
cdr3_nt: TGTGCCAGTCGGGGGCAGAATGAAGCTTTCTTT
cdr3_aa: CASRGQNEAFF

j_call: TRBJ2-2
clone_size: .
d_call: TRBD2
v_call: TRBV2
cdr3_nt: TGTGCCAGCAGTTGGGGACTAGCGGGGGGGAACACCGGGGAGCTGTTTTTT
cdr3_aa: CASSWGLAGGNTGELFF

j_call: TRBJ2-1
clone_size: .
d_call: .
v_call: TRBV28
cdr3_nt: TGTGCCAGCCTCCCGGGACTTTCCTACAATGAGCAGTTCTTC
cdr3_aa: CASLPGLSYNEQFF

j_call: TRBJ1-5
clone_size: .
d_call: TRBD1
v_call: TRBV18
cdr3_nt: TGTGCCAGCTCACCCTCATCAGGACAGGGAAGGAATCAGCCCCAGCATTTT
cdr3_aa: CASSPSSGQGRNQPQHF

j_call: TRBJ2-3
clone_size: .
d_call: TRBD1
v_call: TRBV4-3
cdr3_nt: TGCGCCAGCAGCCAACTTCCAGCAGGGGGTAACACAGATACGCAGTATTTT
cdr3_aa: CASSQLPAGGNTDTQYF

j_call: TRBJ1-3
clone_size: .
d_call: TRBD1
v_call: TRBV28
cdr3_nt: TGTGCCAGCCGAGCAGGGGGCAGGGCTGGAAACACCATATATTTT
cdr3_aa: CASRAGGRAGNTIYF

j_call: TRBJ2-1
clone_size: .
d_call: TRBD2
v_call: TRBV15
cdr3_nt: TGTGCCACCAGCGGCCGGACTAGCGGGTATGACAATGAGCAGTTCTTC
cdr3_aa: CATSGRTSGYDNEQFF

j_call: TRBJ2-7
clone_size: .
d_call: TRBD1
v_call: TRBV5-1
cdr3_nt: TGCGCCAGCAGCAGGACAGGACCCACCTACGAGCAGTACTTC
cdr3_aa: CASSRTGPTYEQYF

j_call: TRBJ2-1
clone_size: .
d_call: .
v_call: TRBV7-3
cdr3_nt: TGTGCCAGCAGCTTCGGGTCCAGCTCCTACAATGAGCAGTTCTTC
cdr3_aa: CASSFGSSSYNEQFF

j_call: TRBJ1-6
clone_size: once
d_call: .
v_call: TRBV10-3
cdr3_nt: TGTGCCATCAGTCTGGGGCATAATTCACCCCTCCACTTT
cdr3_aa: CAISLGHNSPLHF

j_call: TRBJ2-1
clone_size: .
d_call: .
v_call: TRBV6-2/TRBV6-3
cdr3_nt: TGTGCCAGCAGTACACGCGGGGAGCAACGGGATGAGCAGTTCTTC
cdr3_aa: CASSTRGEQRDEQFF

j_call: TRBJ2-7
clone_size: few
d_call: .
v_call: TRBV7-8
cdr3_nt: TGTGCCAGCAGCCGACAAGAAAGTTCCTACGAGCAGTACTTC
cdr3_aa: CASSRQESSYEQYF

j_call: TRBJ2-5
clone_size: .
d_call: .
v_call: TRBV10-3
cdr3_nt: TGTGCCATCAGTGAGACAGAGACCCAGTACTTC
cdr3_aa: CAISETETQYF

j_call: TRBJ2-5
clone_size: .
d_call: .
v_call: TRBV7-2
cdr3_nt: TGTGCCAGCACCCTGTACCAAGAGACCCAGTACTTC
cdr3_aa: CASTLYQETQYF

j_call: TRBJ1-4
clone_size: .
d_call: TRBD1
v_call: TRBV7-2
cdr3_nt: TGTGCCAGCAGCTCGGGACAGGGTTGGAAAAAACTGTTTTTT
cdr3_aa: CASSSGQGWKKLFF

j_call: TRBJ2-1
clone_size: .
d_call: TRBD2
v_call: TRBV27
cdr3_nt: TGTGCCAGCAGTTTACTACTAGCGGGGGGGGCGAATGAGCAGTTCTTC
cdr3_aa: CASSLLLAGGANEQFF

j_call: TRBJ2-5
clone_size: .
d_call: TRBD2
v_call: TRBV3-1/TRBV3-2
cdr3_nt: TGTGCCAGCAGCCAAGACCCCCCGACTAGCGGGGGGGGTCAAGAGACCCAGTACTTC
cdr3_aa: CASSQDPPTSGGGQETQYF

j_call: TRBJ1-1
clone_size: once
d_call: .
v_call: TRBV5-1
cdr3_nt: TGCGCCAGCAGCTTTAAGAAGGGTGGCACTGAAGCTTTCTTT
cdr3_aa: CASSFKKGGTEAFF

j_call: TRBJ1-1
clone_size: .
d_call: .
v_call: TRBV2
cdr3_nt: TGTGCCAGCAGTCTCGAAACGGCTGAAGCTTTCTTT
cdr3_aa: CASSLETAEAFF

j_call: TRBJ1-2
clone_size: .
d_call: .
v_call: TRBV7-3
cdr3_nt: TGTGCCAGCAGCCTCTCAACCCTGCCTGCTTTTACGGAGGAGCACGTTTTCGGCTACACCTTC
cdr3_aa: CASSLSTLPAFTEEHVFGYTF

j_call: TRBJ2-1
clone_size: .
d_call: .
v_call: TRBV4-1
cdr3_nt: TGCGCCAGCAGCCAAGATCTCACGGGATACAATGAGCAGTTCTTC
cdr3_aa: CASSQDLTGYNEQFF

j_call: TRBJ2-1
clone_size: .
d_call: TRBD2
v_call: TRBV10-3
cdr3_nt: TGTGCCATCAGTGACATTATTGCTAGCGGGTTATCCTACAATGAGCAGTTCTTC
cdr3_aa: CAISDIIASGLSYNEQFF

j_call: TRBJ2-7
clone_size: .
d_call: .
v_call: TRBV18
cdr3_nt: TGTGCCAGCTCCCCTCCGGGACCAAGGAACGAGCAGTACTTC
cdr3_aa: CASSPPGPRNEQYF

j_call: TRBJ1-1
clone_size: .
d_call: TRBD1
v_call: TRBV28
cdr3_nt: TGTGCCAGCAGTAGAGGGGGCTGGAGTACTGAAGCTTTCTTT
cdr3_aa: CASSRGGWSTEAFF

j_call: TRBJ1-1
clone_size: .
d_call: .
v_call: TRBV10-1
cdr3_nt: TGCGCCAGCAGGGCCAGGACAGTGAACACTGAAGCTTTCTTT
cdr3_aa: CASRARTVNTEAFF

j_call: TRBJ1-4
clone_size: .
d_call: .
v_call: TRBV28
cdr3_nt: TGTGCCAGCAGTTTATGGACGGTGAATGAAAAACTGTTTTTT
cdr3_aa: CASSLWTVNEKLFF

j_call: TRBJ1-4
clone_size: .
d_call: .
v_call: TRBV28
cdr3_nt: TGTGCCAGCAGTTTAACGCGGCGGGGGGTTAATGAAAAACTGTTTTTT
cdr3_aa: CASSLTRRGVNEKLFF

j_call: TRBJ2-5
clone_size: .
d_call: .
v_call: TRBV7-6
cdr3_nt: TGTGCCAGCAACCCGGGGTCGAGGGGTTTAGAGACCCAGTACTTC
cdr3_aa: CASNPGSRGLETQYF

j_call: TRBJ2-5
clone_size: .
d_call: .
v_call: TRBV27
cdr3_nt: TGTGCCAGCAGTGGGTTGTTATCGACCCAGTACTTC
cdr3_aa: CASSGLLSTQYF

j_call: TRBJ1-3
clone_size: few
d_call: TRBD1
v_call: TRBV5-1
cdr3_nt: TGCGCCAGCAGCTATACGACAGGGATCTCTGGAAACACCATATATTTT
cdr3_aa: CASSYTTGISGNTIYF

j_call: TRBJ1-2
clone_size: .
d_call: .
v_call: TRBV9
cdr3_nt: TGTGCCAGCAGCGTAGGGGCAGGGGCCGCCCTTGGCTACACCTTC
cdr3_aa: CASSVGAGAALGYTF

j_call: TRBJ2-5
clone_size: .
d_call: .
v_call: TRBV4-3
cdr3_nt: TGCGCCAGCAGCCGAGGGGCGTACTTC
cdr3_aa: CASSRGAYF

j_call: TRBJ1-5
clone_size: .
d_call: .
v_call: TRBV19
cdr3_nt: TGTGCCAGTAGTATAGGGTCCCCTGGCGCCTTTCGTGGCCCCCAGCATTTT
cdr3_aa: CASSIGSPGAFRGPQHF

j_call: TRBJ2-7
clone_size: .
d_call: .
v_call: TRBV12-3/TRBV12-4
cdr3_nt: TGTGCCAGCAGTAGAGGGGCCACGGAGCAGTACTTC
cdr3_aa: CASSRGATEQYF

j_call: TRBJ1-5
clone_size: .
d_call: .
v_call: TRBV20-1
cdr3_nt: TGCAGTGCTAGTCATCCTGAGACGCCCCAGCATTTT
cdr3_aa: CSASHPETPQHF

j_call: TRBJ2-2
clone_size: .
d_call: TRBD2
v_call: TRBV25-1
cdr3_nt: TGTGCCAGCAGTGAAGTGGCGGGAGCGACCACCGGGGAGCTGTTTTTT
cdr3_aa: CASSEVAGATTGELFF

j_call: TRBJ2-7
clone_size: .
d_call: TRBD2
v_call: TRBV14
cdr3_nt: TGTGCCAGCAGCCGGTTGACTAGCGGGAGCTACGAGCAGTACTTC
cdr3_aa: CASSRLTSGSYEQYF

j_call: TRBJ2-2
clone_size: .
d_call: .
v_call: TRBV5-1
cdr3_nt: TGCGCCAGCAGTTTGGATGCCGGGGAGCTGTTTTTT
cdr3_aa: CASSLDAGELFF

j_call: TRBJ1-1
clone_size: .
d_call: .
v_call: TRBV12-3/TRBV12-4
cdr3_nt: TGTGCCAGCGGTAAGTGGGACACTGAAGCTTTCTTT
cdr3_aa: CASGKWDTEAFF

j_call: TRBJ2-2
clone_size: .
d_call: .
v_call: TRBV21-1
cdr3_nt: TGTGCCAGCAGAGGACAGGACCGGCCCGGGGAGCTGTTTTTT
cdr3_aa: CASRGQDRPGELFF

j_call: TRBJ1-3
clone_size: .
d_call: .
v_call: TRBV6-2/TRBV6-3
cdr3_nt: TGTGCCAGCAGTTACGGAATGGCGAGGGACTTCCCTGGAAACACCATATATTTT
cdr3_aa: CASSYGMARDFPGNTIYF